This entry lists 9 T cell receptor beta chains sequenced from one sample in a study of T cells in women clearing cervical HPV infection. The protocol was immunoSEQ multiplex PCR, while the TCRdb copy is restricted to in-frame clones and leaves out a portion. This sample contains fewer than 35,000 clones. Sequenced sample: blood buffy coat. These receptors originate from a woman aged 18-70 years with a cervical HPV16 infection that either progressed to CIN3+ or cleared (not recorded which).

Comment on this clone: The sequence runs out 3 residues before the end of the CDR3; the remainder is reconstructed from the germline J gene. This sequence joins TRBV20-1 and TRBJ1-5; the D gene is possibly TRBD1 (5 bases). The CDR3 loop spans 13 amino acids. Per germline, CDR1 DFQATT and CDR2 SNEGSKA (reference sequence). Trimming took off 0 bases at V and 7 bases at J, with 10 bases between the two ends. CDR3 amino acids: CSARDQGEQPQHF. Incomplete CDR3 DNA: TGCAGTGCTAGAGATCAAGGGGAGCAGCCC.

About this clone: The DNA ends 3 residues before the CDR3 does, and the rest of the CDR3 is filled in from the germline J gene. This chain joins TRBV7-3 and TRBJ2-3, with D possibly matching TRBD1 (6 bases). The V gene's germline CDR1 is SGHTA and CDR2 FQGTGA. The CDR3 is 14 residues long. The CDR3: CASSSIQGNQPQYF. The covered CDR3 bases are TGTGCCAGCAGCTCCATACAGGGAAATCAGCCG.

In regard to this clone: The CDR3 is cut off 3 residues early in the read; its end comes from the germline J gene. The J gene is TRBJ1-2, the V gene TRBV5-6, with D perhaps matching TRBD1 (5 bases). The CDR3 totals 13 residues. Germline V lookup: CDR1 SGHDT, CDR2 YYEEEE. CDR3: CASSLAGGAGYTF. Partial CDR3 DNA: TGTGCCAGCAGCTTGGCCGGGGGAGCAGGC.

As for this clone: Read coverage stops 3 residues before the CDR3 terminus; the germline J gene supplies the remainder. The rearrangement uses TRBV30 and TRBJ2-5; possible D gene TRBD2, 6 bases. The CDR3 length is 14 residues. Between the trimmed V and J ends, which lost 3 bases and 0 bases, there was a span of 11 bases. Germline CDR1 is GTSNPN and CDR2 is SVGIG (reference sequence). The CDR3: CAWSPGLNQETQYF. CDR3 DNA (partial): TGTGCCTGGAGCCCGGGACTTAACCAAGAGACC. Based on the CDR3 plus reference TRBV30 and TRBJ2-5, the full variable domain is SQTIHQWPATLVQPVGSPLSLECTVEGTSNPNLYWYRQAAGRGLQLLFYSVGIGQISSEVPQNLSASRPQDRQFILSSKKLLLSDSGFYLCAWSPGLNQETQYFGPGTRLLVL.

To note about this clone: The sequenced fragment ends 3 residues before the CDR3 boundary, so the rest is inferred from the germline J gene. The chain joins TRBV6-1 to TRBJ2-7; 10 bases line up with TRBD2. Germline trimming cut 4 bases from V and 5 bases from J; bases unmatched to any gene: 5. The CDR3 covers 14 residues. The V gene's germline CDR1 is MNHNS and CDR2 SASEGT. CDR3 DNA, as far as it was read: TGTGCCAGCAGTGCACTAGCGGGGCCCCACGAG. It is translated as CASSALAGPHE. The entire CDR3 sequence reads CASSALAGPHEQYF.

CDR3 DNA, as far as it was read: TGTGCCAGCAGTCGAACAACAGGGGCCTACGAC. Protein: CASSRTTGAYD. The full-length CDR3 reads as CASSRTTGAYDYTF. The gene calls are TRBV7-2 and TRBJ1-2; 7 bases align to TRBD1. The missing CDR3 end, 3 residues past where the read stops, is filled in from the germline J gene. The CDR3 contains 14 residues. From germline, CDR1 is SGHTA and CDR2 FQGNSA. The full variable domain, in which reference TRBV7-2 and TRBJ1-2 provide the parts outside the CDR3, is GAGVSQSPSNKVTEKGKDVELRCDPISGHTALYWYRQSLGQGLEFLIYFQGNSAPDKSGLPSDRFSAERTGGSVSTLTIQRTQQEDSAVYLCASSRTTGAYDYTFGSGTRLTVV.

Of note for this clone: The CDR3 is cut off 3 residues early in the read; its end comes from the germline J gene. The chain combines TRBV5-1 with TRBJ2-1; D might be TRBD1 (6 bases). V lost 4 bases to trimming and J lost 6 bases, with 14 bases between them. Germline V gives CDR1 SGHRS, CDR2 YFSETQ. The CDR3 spans 14 residues. The CDR3 reads CASSVQGPSNEQFF. CDR3 bases read: TGCGCCAGCAGCGTACAGGGTCCATCCAATGAG.

Worth noting for this clone: With the read ending 3 residues before the CDR3 end, the germline J gene is used to fill in that end. The chain uses TRBV5-4 and TRBJ2-7; 7 positions agree with TRBD1. Per the germline V gene, CDR1 is SGHNT and CDR2 is YYREEE (reference sequence). The CDR3 is 14 amino acids. The J segment lost 2 bases and the V segment lost 2 bases, leaving 4 bases of the junction unmatched. The sequenced CDR3 bases are TGTGCCAGCAGCTTCAGCCAGGGGGCCTACGAG. Amino acids: CASSFSQGAYE. The whole CDR3 is CASSFSQGAYEQYF.

In regard to this clone: The sequenced fragment ends 3 residues before the CDR3 boundary, so the rest is inferred from the germline J gene. The chain employs TRBV20-1 and TRBJ2-1; 8 nucleotides match TRBD2. The germline V gene encodes CDR1 DFQATT and CDR2 SNEGSKA (reference sequence). The CDR3 is made up of 15 amino acids. V lost 6 bases, J lost 5 bases, and 12 bases stayed unmatched. Incomplete CDR3 DNA: TGCAGTGCCTACGGCCCAACGGGGGGGGACAATGAG. Translation gives CSAYGPTGGDNE. The whole CDR3 protein reads CSAYGPTGGDNEQFF.